This TCR beta chain was sequenced for a study of naive and memory T cell subsets. Study results and caveats: TCR transcript changes with activation or differentiation may affect this RNA method.

TCR cDNA received a 3' ligated oligonucleotide that carried a UMI. RNA was extracted from more than 2 ml of whole blood of healthy adults. The SP2 primer and nested alpha and beta constant region primers amplified ligated cDNA in four rounds. Each CDR3 protein gets one entry after TCRdb re-called the 5' RACE reads with MiXCR. The data hold tens of thousands of distinct CDR3 sequences, with over 7% observed a single time. As for this clonotype: Its antigen is as yet unknown.

The V gene's germline CDR1 is MNHNS and CDR2 SASEGT. The V and J ends lost 3 bases and 3 bases respectively, with 16 bases between them. The CDR3 consists of 16 residues. The sequence was obtained from a male donor in good health. The chain has TRBV6-1 and TRBJ2-3; D is ambiguous. The CDR3 nucleotides read TGTGCCAGCAGTGAGGTACGCAACCGGAAGACAGATACGCAGTATTTT. Translated, it gives CASSEVRNRKTDTQYF.